This entry concerns a single TCR beta chain. The antigen it recognizes is unknown. Base qualities are not recorded, but no much larger clone differs from it by a single base. To sequence the TCRbeta CDR3 region, genomic DNA was isolated from the sorted cells. TCRbeta CDR3 regions were sequenced using the immunoSEQ Assay. Here the immuneACCESS table is served through TCRdb, limited to in-frame sequences with V and J called. Missing clones are a known gap in these copies; in checked studies unresolved V genes cover under half, and the rest lacks a known reason. The sample records fewer than 13,000 clones, more than 65% of which are singletons. About two fifths of the sample belongs to the ten largest clones. Sequences MNHEY (CDR1) and SMNVEV (CDR2) are obtained from the germline V gene (reference sequence). Trimming costs V 4 bases and J 4 bases, and their ends lie 15 bases apart. The CDR3, cysteine through phenylalanine, is 15 amino acids long. CDR3 DNA only is kept here, 45 bases in frame from base 1.

This sample was included in a study of OX40 agonist ivuxolimab in advanced cancers. Study-level background: Ivuxolimab was a fully human IgG2 agonistic monoclonal antibody targeting the costimulatory receptor OX40 (CD134). Intravenous ivuxolimab was administered to patients every 2 weeks at six dose levels: 0.01, 0.1, 0.3, 1.5, 3 and 10 mg/kg. Of the 50 or so patients in dose escalation, about 19 had hepatocellular carcinoma, approximately 15 had melanoma, 9 had renal cell carcinoma and 9 had head and neck cancer. The dose-escalation cohort was around 83% male with a mean age of approximately 60 years, ranging from roughly 23 to 90. Patients were allowed to have had prior anti-PD-1, anti-PD-L1 or anti-CTLA-4 therapy, and 40% of the dose-escalation patients had previously received checkpoint inhibitors. Partial responses were achieved by three dose-escalation patients, of whom one had hepatocellular carcinoma and two had cutaneous melanoma. The purpose of peripheral TCRbeta sequencing was to test whether ivuxolimab changed TCR sequence diversity and led to clonal T-cell expansion. The paper describes the monotherapy dose-escalation part (N ≈ 50 patients) of the phase I trial of ivuxolimab. The full study reports these points: Low levels of normalized T-cell clonal expansion were also seen in some nonresponding patients. Clonal expansion of both CD4+ and CD8+ blood T cells was observed from baseline to week 6 at doses 0.1 to 3.0 mg/kg. In partial responders in the 0.1-3.0 mg/kg groups, normalized peripheral clonal expansion was found to be among the lowest, especially among CD8+ T cells. After ivuxolimab, expanded clones were on average more numerous among CD8+ T cells than among CD4+ T cells. Which antigens the clonally expanded peripheral T cells were specific for was not determined.

Patients with a history of autoimmune disease or receiving systemic immunosuppression were excluded from the trial. In every dose cohort, peripheral blood was drawn for TCR sequencing at baseline, cycle 4 day 1, and cycle 7 day 1. Samples were obtained from an open-label, multicenter, first-in-human phase I dose-escalation trial of ivuxolimab. Adults with locally advanced or metastatic melanoma, renal cell, hepatocellular, or head and neck squamous cell carcinoma were enrolled in the trial. Before TCR sequencing, CD4+ and CD8+ T cells were separately sorted from peripheral blood. The rearrangement joined TRBV27 to TRBJ2-3; TRBD1 is possibly the D segment (6 matching bases). This specimen consisted of CD4+ or CD8+ T cells sorted from blood, obtained in a trial of the OX40 agonist ivuxolimab. The clonotype was recovered from an adult with an advanced solid tumor such as melanoma, head and neck, liver or kidney cancer. The CDR3 region reads CASSSRQGSSDTQYF. The bases are TGTGCCAGCAGTTCTCGCCAGGGGTCCTCAGATACGCAGTATTTT.